The 30 T cell receptor beta chains presented below share a single source sample, sequenced in a study of blood T cell repertoires in COVID-19. TCRdb's copy holds only in-frame clones and misses some; the assay was immunoSEQ multiplex PCR. The sample shows approximately 440,000 clones, around 91% of them seen only once. The specimen was PBMCs or T cells enriched from blood (not recorded which). The receptors derive from a man between 18 and 29 years old who had recovered from COVID-19.

This clone was recorded once. V is TRBV3-1 (or the pseudogene TRBV3-2) and J is TRBJ2-5; 9 bases agree with TRBD1. J lost 1 base, V lost 2 bases, and 2 bases had no gene match. The CDR3 spans 15 residues. The germline gives CDR1 LGHDT, CDR2 YNNKEL (reference sequence). DNA for the CDR3: TGTGCCAGCAGCCAAAGGGACAGGGTCCAAGAGACCCAGTACTTC. It translates to CASSQRDRVQETQYF.

V and J are TRBV3-1 (or the pseudogene TRBV3-2) and TRBJ1-3; D possibly corresponds to TRBD1 (6 bases). The CDR3 has 14 amino acids. V lost 4 bases and J 0 bases, leaving 7 bases between the germline ends. Germline-derived CDR1 and CDR2 are LGHDT and YNNKEL (reference sequence). The CDR3 region has the DNA TGTGCCAGCAGCCCGGACAGCTCTGGAAACACCATATATTTT. As protein: CASSPDSSGNTIYF.

This chain uses TRBV12-5 with TRBJ2-7, with a tentative D call TRBD1 (6 bases). The germline V and J ends were trimmed by 6 bases and 2 bases, with 11 bases remaining between them. CDR1 and CDR2 (germline): LGHNT, FRNRAP. The CDR3 runs to 13 residues. The CDR3 DNA reads TGTGCTAGTGGCCTGACAGGTACCTACGAGCAGTACTTC. Its protein is CASGLTGTYEQYF.

This clone was seen more than once but under ten times. This chain joins TRBV7-9 and TRBJ2-1; 11 bases line up with TRBD2. The V gene end was trimmed by 7 bases and the J gene end by 8 bases; junction bases not matched to a gene: 10. CDR1 and CDR2 from the germline V gene are SEHNR and FQNEAQ (reference sequence). CDR3 length: 15 residues. The chain's CDR3 is CASIAGTSGVHEQFF. Written as DNA, the CDR3 is TGTGCCAGCATAGCCGGGACTAGCGGTGTCCATGAGCAGTTCTTC.

The chain joins TRBV5-5 to TRBJ1-2; D might be TRBD1 (6 bases). V was pared by 2 bases and J by 2 bases, with 13 bases between. Germline loops: CDR1 SGHKS, CDR2 YYEKEE (reference sequence). The CDR3 contains 15 residues. CDR3 residues: CASSLNRDKNYGYTF. The CDR3 DNA sequence: TGTGCCAGCAGCTTAAACCGGGACAAGAACTATGGCTACACCTTC.

The V and J genes are TRBV2 and TRBJ1-2; 9 nucleotides align to TRBD1. Losses at the gene ends were 7 bases for V and 4 bases for J; bases not matched to a gene: 10. This CDR3 is built from 15 residues. The germline V gene has CDR1 SNHLY and CDR2 FYNNEI. In DNA form, the CDR3 reads TGTGCCAGCATTTTAACCGGACAGGGGTTCTATGGCTACACCTTC. Its translation is CASILTGQGFYGYTF.

This clone turned up a few times. V is TRBV19 and J is TRBJ1-1; D is ambiguous. The length of the CDR3 is 15 residues. V dropped 7 bases and J dropped 0 bases, with 15 bases sitting between them. Germline V gene data show CDR1 as LNHDA and CDR2 as SQIVND (reference sequence). Here the CDR3 DNA reads TGTGCCAGTAAAAAGATCTTGAGTGTGAACACTGAAGCTTTCTTT. Translated, it gives CASKKILSVNTEAFF.

The CDR3 spells CAWSVRRYGGAGYTF. DNA of the CDR3: TGTGCCTGGAGTGTAAGACGTTACGGGGGGGCTGGCTACACCTTC. The V gene is TRBV30, the J gene TRBJ1-2; possibly TRBD1 for D (6 bases). Per the germline V gene, CDR1 is GTSNPN and CDR2 is SVGIG (reference sequence). This CDR3 contains 15 residues. Between the trimmed V and J ends, which lost 0 bases and 7 bases, there was a span of 18 bases.

This clone was found once. The chain joins TRBV10-3 to TRBJ2-2, with D possibly TRBD2 on 7 matching bases. Trimming stripped 2 bases from V and 4 bases from J, with 11 bases between. The CDR3 length is 15 residues. Germline values: CDR1 ENHRY, CDR2 SYGVKD. The CDR3 DNA sequence: TGTGCCATCAGTGAGGCGGGGGCTATCACCGGGGAGCTGTTTTTT. Translation gives CAISEAGAITGELFF.

There are a few counts of this clone. The CDR3 region is CASSPDRSSYEQYF. As DNA, the CDR3 is TGTGCCAGCAGCCCGGACAGGTCTTCCTACGAGCAGTACTTC. The V gene is TRBV11-3, the J gene TRBJ2-7, with TRBD1 matching 7 bases. CDR3 length equals 14 residues. Germline CDR1 is SGHNT and CDR2 is YENEEA. The junction had 5 bases not matched to a gene; V was cut back by 5 bases and J by 1 base.

The V gene is TRBV7-2, the J gene TRBJ1-1; no clear D gene. Germline V gene data show CDR1 as SGHTA and CDR2 as FQGNSA. The CDR3 has 15 residues. Deletions cut 4 bases from V and 2 bases from J, with 14 bases between. The CDR3, as DNA: TGTGCCAGCAGCTCAGGCCCCACCACCAACACTGAAGCTTTCTTT. This translates into CASSSGPTTNTEAFF.

V and J are TRBV12-3 or TRBV12-4 and TRBJ1-1, with a weak D call TRBD1 (6 bases). CDR3 size: 13 residues. Trimming took off 7 bases at V and 11 bases at J, with 20 bases between the two ends. The CDR3 is CASTQTRGAVAFF. As DNA, the CDR3 is TGTGCCAGCACACAGACCCGGGGGGCGGTTGCTTTCTTT.

The rearrangement links TRBV9 to TRBJ1-2, with 7 bases lining up with TRBD1. With 5 bases clipped from V and 3 bases from J, the junction kept 7 bases outside the gene matches. Per the germline V gene, CDR1 is SGDLS and CDR2 is YYNGEE. The CDR3 is 14 amino acids. CDR3 coding DNA: TGTGCCAGCAGTCAAACTACAGGGGACTATGGCTACACCTTC. Translated, it gives CASSQTTGDYGYTF.

The genes are TRBV15 and TRBJ1-4, with 9 bases that match TRBD1. Losses at the gene ends were 3 bases for V and 5 bases for J; bases not matched to a gene: 13. The CDR3 is 18 amino acids. Germline CDR1 and CDR2: LNHNV and YYDKDF (reference sequence). CDR3 loop: CATSRDYLTGTGNEKLFF. The CDR3 DNA is TGTGCCACCAGCAGGGACTACCTGACCGGGACAGGGAATGAAAAACTGTTTTTT.

The chain joins TRBV6-5 to TRBJ2-1, with a weak D call TRBD1 (5 bases). The CDR3 contains 14 residues. V gave up 4 bases and J gave up 4 bases, with 11 bases separating them. From germline, CDR1 is MNHEY and CDR2 SVGAGI. CDR3 in DNA: TGTGCCAGCAGTTTTGACAGAGAGTACAATGAGCAGTTCTTC. It is translated as CASSFDREYNEQFF.

The chain employs TRBV6-5 and TRBJ1-3; TRBD1 matches 7 bases. Looked up from germline, CDR1 is MNHEY and CDR2 is SVGAGI. V shed 6 bases and J 0 bases; nucleotides not matched to a gene: 5. The CDR3 has 15 residues. CDR3: CASRETGNSGNTIYF. CDR3 bases: TGTGCCAGCAGGGAGACAGGGAACTCTGGAAACACCATATATTTT.

V and J are TRBV28 and TRBJ2-1, with a weak D call TRBD1 (5 bases). CDR3 length equals 13 residues. Trimming left V 7 bases short and J 3 bases short, with 10 bases between. Germline values: CDR1 MDHEN, CDR2 SYDVKM. The chain's CDR3 is CASTNQGYNEQFF. The CDR3 nucleotides read TGTGCCAGCACAAACCAGGGCTACAATGAGCAGTTCTTC.

This chain uses TRBV28 with TRBJ1-5, with 10 bases identical to TRBD1. The CDR3 spans 16 residues. In germline, CDR1 is MDHEN, CDR2 SYDVKM. The ends lost 8 bases at V and 6 bases at J; junction bases unmatched: 13. The DNA for the CDR3 is TGTGCCAGCCTACCCCCCGGGACAGGGGTCGGTCAGCCCCAGCATTTT. It is translated as CASLPPGTGVGQPQHF.

V and J are TRBV28 and TRBJ1-1; maybe TRBD1 (5 bases). Germline V gene data show CDR1 as MDHEN and CDR2 as SYDVKM. The CDR3 has 13 residues. Trimming left V 10 bases short and J 4 bases short, with 16 bases between. The CDR3 bases are TGTGCCATCCGAACAGGAGTAGGCACTGAAGCTTTCTTT. Translated: CAIRTGVGTEAFF.

This clone was counted only a few times. In DNA form, the CDR3 reads TGTGCCAGCAGCCGGACAGGGGGATTACGCACCTACGAGCAGTACTTC. Its protein product is CASSRTGGLRTYEQYF. The chain employs TRBV14 and TRBJ2-7; 10 bases match TRBD1. Germline V gives CDR1 SGHDN, CDR2 FVKESK. V was clipped by 4 bases and J by 2 bases; unmatched bases: 8. The CDR3 is made up of 16 amino acids.

The CDR3 DNA sequence: TGTGCCAGCAGCTCGAGGACTGGATCTGGCAATCAGCCCCAGCATTTT. This encodes CASSSRTGSGNQPQHF. The rearrangement joins TRBV7-8 to TRBJ1-5; D is uncertain. The length of the CDR3 is 16 residues. Germline CDR1 is SGHVS and CDR2 is FQNEAQ. Trimming stripped 4 bases from V and 2 bases from J, with 15 bases between.

The chain links TRBV6-5 to TRBJ2-3, with 9 bases identical to TRBD2. V lost 5 bases and J lost 1; bases outside the gene matches: 1. Germline CDR1 MNHEY, CDR2 SVGAGI. The CDR3 is made up of 14 amino acids. CDR3 sequence reads: CASSRLAGTDTQYF. In DNA, the CDR3 is TGTGCCAGCAGTCGACTAGCGGGCACAGATACGCAGTATTTT.

This rearrangement joins TRBV9 to TRBJ2-1, with 9 positions matching TRBD1. CDR3 length: 16 residues. CDR1 and CDR2 (germline): SGDLS, YYNGEE. The trim removed 4 bases at V and 1 base at J, leaving 6 bases unmatched. The DNA of the CDR3 is TGTGCCAGCAGCTACAGAGGGACAGGGTCCTACAATGAGCAGTTCTTC. This gives the protein CASSYRGTGSYNEQFF.

This chain links TRBV6-5 with TRBJ1-5, with D tentatively TRBD1 (5 bases). CDR3 length: 14 residues. Trimming took 5 bases from V and 0 from J, leaving 8 bases between them. CDR1 and CDR2 (germline): MNHEY, SVGAGI. This chain's CDR3 is CASSPQGSNQPQHF. In DNA form, the CDR3 reads TGTGCCAGCAGTCCGCAGGGTAGCAATCAGCCCCAGCATTTT.

As DNA, the CDR3 is TGTGCCAGCAGCCCTTTGTCGGGGTTCTCTGGAAACACCATATATTTT. It specifies CASSPLSGFSGNTIYF. The chain employs TRBV3-1 (or the pseudogene TRBV3-2) and TRBJ1-3, with unresolved D. This CDR3 is 16 amino acids long. CDR1 and CDR2 (germline): LGHDT, YNNKEL (reference sequence). Between the trimmed V and J ends, which lost 4 bases and 0 bases, there was a span of 13 bases.

The rearrangement joins TRBV5-6 to TRBJ2-7; TRBD2 might be the D (5 bases). Trimming took off 2 bases at V and 6 bases at J, with 12 bases between the two ends. Germline CDR1 and CDR2: SGHDT and YYEEEE. CDR3 length: 13 amino acids. The CDR3: CASSFGSGFEQYF. The CDR3 coding sequence is TGTGCCAGCAGCTTTGGTTCGGGGTTCGAGCAGTACTTC.

V and J are TRBV6-2 or TRBV6-3 and TRBJ2-1; 11 bases match TRBD2. From germline, CDR1 is MNHEY and CDR2 SVGEGT. Germline trimming cut 6 bases from V and 7 bases from J; bases unmatched to any gene: 8. The CDR3 contains 15 residues. The CDR3, as DNA: TGTGCCAGCAGCCTAGGGGGACTAGCGGTGAATGAGCAGTTCTTC. Translation: CASSLGGLAVNEQFF.

On this clone itself: This specimen includes other DNA sequences encoding the same CDR3. This sequence joins TRBV9 and TRBJ1-1, with 10 bases lining up with TRBD1. Germline CDR1 and CDR2: SGDLS and YYNGEE. V gave up 3 bases and J gave up 3 bases; unmatched junction bases: 5. This CDR3 comprises 15 residues. CDR3 region: CASSDTGTGDTEAFF. The CDR3 nucleotides are TGTGCCAGCAGCGATACCGGGACAGGGGACACTGAAGCTTTCTTT.

CDR3 DNA sequence: TGTGCCAGCAGCCCCTGGGACAGCGGCTACACCTTC. Its protein is CASSPWDSGYTF. The V and J genes are TRBV14 and TRBJ1-2; 7 bases agree with TRBD1. J gave up 8 bases and V 4 bases, and 4 bases lay outside the gene matches. CDR1 SGHDN and CDR2 FVKESK come from the germline V gene. The CDR3 length is 12 residues.

The chain uses TRBV7-9 and TRBJ1-1; no reliable D call. The ends were cut back, 5 bases at V and 0 bases at J, with 16 bases in the middle. Germline V lookup: CDR1 SEHNR, CDR2 FQNEAQ (reference sequence). This CDR3 is built from 16 residues. The CDR3 DNA reads TGTGCCAGCAGCGTCTCGGGGTTCAACATGAACACTGAAGCTTTCTTT. It yields the protein CASSVSGFNMNTEAFF.